This T cell receptor (beta chain) stems from a study of blood T cell repertoires in COVID-19. Looking at the study overall: The analysed material was cDNA or gDNA that came from T cells, B-cell-depleted T cells, or PBMCs.

Per the study methods: Estimates of nucleated cell counts were drawn from the amplification of reference gene primers. Clones were sequenced by immunoSEQ multiplex PCR, and TCRdb holds only the in-frame ones, with some missing. Clonal size and the V and J genes are those of that table, whereas D and trimming came from the DNA. There are 130,000 to 150,000 clones in the sample; 81% occur only once, and over 8% lies in the top ten. The CDR3 has 18 amino acids. The TCR comes from a human donor in a cohort sampled during active COVID-19. Sequenced sample: peripheral blood. The chain couples TRBV21-1 to TRBJ1-4. TRBV21-1 is termed a pseudogene. CDR3 sequence: CASSKGTRDYATNEKLFF. The CDR3 DNA sequence: TGTGCCAGCAGCAAAGGGACGCGGGACTATGCAACTAATGAAAAACTGTTTTTT.